Below, one T cell receptor beta chain is given with its context. Its antigen is undetermined. The source of the sample is a study of shared clonotypes between healthy human individuals. Germline values: CDR1 SGHDN, CDR2 FVKESK. The V and J ends lost 4 bases and 7 bases, in that order; junction bases with no gene match: 1. The CDR3 runs to 14 residues. The assay was immunoSEQ multiplex PCR, and TCRdb's table has in-frame clones only and misses some. The sample yields around 2,000,000 clones, roughly 94% seen once. Positive CCR7 selection of CD45RO-negative cells yielded the naive CD8 cells, and terminally differentiated effector memory CD45RA+ cells were excluded. Overall study results and limits: Among donors, clonotype sharing was expected to be affected by sequencing depth.

The chain links TRBV14 to TRBJ1-6; 10 nucleotides agree with TRBD1. This receptor was taken from a young man in good health. Sequences were obtained from naive CD8+ T cells sorted from blood. The CDR3 DNA follows: TGTGCCAGCAGCCCGGGACAGGGGAATTCACCCCTCCACTTT. This codes for CASSPGQGNSPLHF. Combining the CDR3 with reference TRBV14 and TRBJ1-6 gives the whole variable domain EAGVTQFPSHSVIEKGQTVTLRCDPISGHDNLYWYRRVMGKEIKFLLHFVKESKQDESGMPNNRFLAERTGGTYSTLKVQPAELEDSGVYFCASSPGQGNSPLHFGNGTRLTVT.